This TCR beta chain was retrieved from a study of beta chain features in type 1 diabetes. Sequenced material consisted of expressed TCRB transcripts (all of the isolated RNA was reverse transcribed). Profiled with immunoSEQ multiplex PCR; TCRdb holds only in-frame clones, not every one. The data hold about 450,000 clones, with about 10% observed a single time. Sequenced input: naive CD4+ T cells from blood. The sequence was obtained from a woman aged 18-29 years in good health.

The CDR3 bases are TGTGCCTGGAGTGTACCTCCAACGATAGATACGCAGTATTTT. Protein product: CAWSVPPTIDTQYF. The chain carries TRBV30 and TRBJ2-3; no definite D call. Trimming took 0 bases from V and 5 from J, leaving 12 bases between them. There are 14 residues in the CDR3. Germline V gene lookup returns CDR1 GTSNPN and CDR2 SVGIG (reference sequence).